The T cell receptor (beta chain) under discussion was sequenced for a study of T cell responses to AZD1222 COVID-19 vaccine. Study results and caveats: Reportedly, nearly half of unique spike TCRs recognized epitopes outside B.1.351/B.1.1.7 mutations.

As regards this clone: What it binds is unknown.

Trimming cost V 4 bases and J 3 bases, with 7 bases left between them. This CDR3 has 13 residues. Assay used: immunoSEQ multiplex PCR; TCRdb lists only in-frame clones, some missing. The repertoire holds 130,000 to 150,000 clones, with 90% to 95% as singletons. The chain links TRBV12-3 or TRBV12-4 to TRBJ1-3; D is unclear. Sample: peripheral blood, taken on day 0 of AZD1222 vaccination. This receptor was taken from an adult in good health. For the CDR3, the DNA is TGTGCCAGCAGTTCCTCGGGTGGAAACACCATATATTTT. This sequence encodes CASSSSGGNTIYF.